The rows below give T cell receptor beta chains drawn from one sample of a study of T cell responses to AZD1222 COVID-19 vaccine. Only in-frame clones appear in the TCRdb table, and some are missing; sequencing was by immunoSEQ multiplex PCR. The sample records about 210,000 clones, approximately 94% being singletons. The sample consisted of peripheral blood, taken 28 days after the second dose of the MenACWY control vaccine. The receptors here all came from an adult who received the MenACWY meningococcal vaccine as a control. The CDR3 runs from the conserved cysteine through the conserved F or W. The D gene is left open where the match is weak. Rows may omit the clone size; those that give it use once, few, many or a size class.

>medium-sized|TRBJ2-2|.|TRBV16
CASSQQPGAGELFF
TGTGCCAGCAGCCAGCAGCCCGGGGCCGGGGAGCTGTTTTTT
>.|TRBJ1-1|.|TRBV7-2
CASRPFSGGTEAFF
TGTGCCAGCAGACCGTTTAGCGGCGGAACTGAAGCTTTCTTT
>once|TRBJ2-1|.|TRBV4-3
CASSQVSTRNNEQFF
TGCGCCAGCAGCCAAGTTTCTACGCGGAACAATGAGCAGTTCTTC
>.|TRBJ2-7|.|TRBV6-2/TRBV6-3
CASSGGFSSYEQYF
TGTGCCAGCAGTGGAGGGTTTAGCTCCTACGAGCAGTACTTC
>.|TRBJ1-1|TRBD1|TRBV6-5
CASRRPQGMNTEAFF
TGTGCCAGCAGACGTCCACAGGGGATGAACACTGAAGCTTTCTTT
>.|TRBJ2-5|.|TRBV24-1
CATSDFSGPETQYF
TGTGCCACCAGTGATTTCTCAGGGCCAGAGACCCAGTACTTC
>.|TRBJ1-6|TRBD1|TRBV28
CASSRGQGYNSPLHF
TGTGCCAGCAGTCGAGGACAGGGGTATAATTCACCCCTCCACTTT
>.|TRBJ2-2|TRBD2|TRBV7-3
CASSLAGGPNTGELFF
TGTGCCAGCAGCTTAGCGGGGGGACCTAACACCGGGGAGCTGTTTTTT
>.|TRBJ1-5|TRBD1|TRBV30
CAWSARQGTYSNQPQHF
TGTGCCTGGAGTGCCCGACAGGGGACCTATAGCAATCAGCCCCAGCATTTT
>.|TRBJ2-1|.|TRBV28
CATYPPRPSYNEQFF
TGTGCCACCTACCCCCCGCGGCCCTCCTACAATGAGCAGTTCTTC
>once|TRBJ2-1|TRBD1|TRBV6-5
CASNDRGLANEQFF
TGTGCCAGCAACGACAGGGGCCTTGCCAATGAGCAGTTCTTC
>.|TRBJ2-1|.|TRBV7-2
CASRGGGRGHEQFF
TGTGCCAGCAGAGGGGGGGGAAGGGGCCATGAGCAGTTCTTC
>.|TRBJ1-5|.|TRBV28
CASGPYRANQPQHF
TGTGCCAGCGGGCCTTACAGGGCTAATCAGCCCCAGCATTTT
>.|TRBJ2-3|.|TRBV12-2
CASRTALAASTDTQYF
TGTGCAAGTCGCACCGCCCTAGCGGCTAGCACAGATACGCAGTATTTT
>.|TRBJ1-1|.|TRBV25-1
CASSDTGMNTEAFF
TGTGCCAGCAGTGATACAGGGATGAACACTGAAGCTTTCTTT
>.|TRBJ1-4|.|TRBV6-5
CASSYGMGRGDEKLFF
TGTGCCAGCAGTTACGGGATGGGGAGGGGGGACGAAAAACTGTTTTTT
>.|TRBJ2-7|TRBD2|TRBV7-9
CASSLQASGPYEQYF
TGTGCCAGCAGCTTACAGGCTAGCGGGCCGTACGAGCAGTACTTC
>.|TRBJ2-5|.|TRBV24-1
CATSDLGPEETQYF
TGTGCCACCAGTGATTTAGGGCCCGAGGAGACCCAGTACTTC
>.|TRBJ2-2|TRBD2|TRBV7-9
CASSSKREYTGELFF
TGTGCCAGCAGTAGTAAGCGGGAGTATACCGGGGAGCTGTTTTTT
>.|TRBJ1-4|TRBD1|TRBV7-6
CASSTNTGGYNEKLFF
TGTGCCAGCAGCACAAACACAGGGGGCTATAATGAAAAACTGTTTTTT
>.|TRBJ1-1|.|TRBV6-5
CASNPDRPNTEAFF
TGTGCCAGCAACCCGGACAGACCGAACACTGAAGCTTTCTTT
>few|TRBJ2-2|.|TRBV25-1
CASRTPNTGELFF
TGTGCCAGCAGGACACCGAACACCGGGGAGCTGTTTTTT
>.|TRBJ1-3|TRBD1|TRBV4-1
CASSQEGTASGNTIYF
TGCGCCAGCAGCCAAGAGGGGACAGCCTCTGGAAACACCATATATTTT
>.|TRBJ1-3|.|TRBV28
CASSLDRRRNTIYF
TGTGCCAGCAGTTTGGACCGCCGAAGAAACACCATATATTTT
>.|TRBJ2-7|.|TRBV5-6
CASSLGVGEQYF
TGTGCCAGCAGCTTGGGGGTAGGGGAGCAGTACTTC
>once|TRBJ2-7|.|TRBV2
CASSEAGFQQYF
TGTGCCAGCAGTGAAGCGGGGTTTCAGCAGTACTTC
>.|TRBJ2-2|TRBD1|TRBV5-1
CASSLDRGTGELFF
TGCGCCAGCAGCTTGGACAGGGGGACCGGGGAGCTGTTTTTT
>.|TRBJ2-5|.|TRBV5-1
CASSPLEGRETQYF
TGCGCCAGCAGCCCTTTAGAAGGTCGAGAGACCCAGTACTTC
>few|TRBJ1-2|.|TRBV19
CASTSRQGGQPLYGYTF
TGTGCCAGTACCTCGAGGCAGGGAGGACAGCCTCTCTATGGCTACACCTTC
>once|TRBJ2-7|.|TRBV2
CASSPGPPYF
TGTGCCAGCAGCCCCGGGCCGCCTTACTTC
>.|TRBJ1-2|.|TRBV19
CASSPAGDPNYGYTF
TGTGCCAGTAGTCCAGCCGGTGATCCTAACTATGGCTACACCTTC
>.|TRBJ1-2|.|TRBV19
CASSKGSYGYTF
TGTGCCAGTAGTAAAGGTAGCTATGGCTACACCTTC
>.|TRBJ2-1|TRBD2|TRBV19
CASSARLAGYNEQFF
TGTGCCAGTAGTGCACGACTAGCGGGGTACAATGAGCAGTTCTTC
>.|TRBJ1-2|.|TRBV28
CASSVTGYGYTF
TGTGCCAGCAGTGTGACAGGCTATGGCTACACCTTC
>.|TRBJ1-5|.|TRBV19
CASSILLRQGNQPQHF
TGTGCCAGTAGTATACTCTTGCGCCAGGGCAATCAGCCCCAGCATTTT
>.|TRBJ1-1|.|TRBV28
CASSSQPQGEAFF
TGTGCCAGCAGTTCCCAACCCCAGGGTGAAGCTTTCTTT
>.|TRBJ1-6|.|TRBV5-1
CASSLRADSYNSPLHF
TGCGCCAGCAGCTTGAGGGCCGACTCCTATAATTCACCCCTCCACTTT
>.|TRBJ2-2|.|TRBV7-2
CASSLWVGPTGELFF
TGTGCCAGCAGCTTGTGGGTCGGGCCTACCGGGGAGCTGTTTTTT
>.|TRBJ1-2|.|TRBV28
CAGRGKGYGYTF
TGTGCCGGGAGAGGGAAGGGCTATGGCTACACCTTC
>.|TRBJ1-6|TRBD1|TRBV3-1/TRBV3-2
CASSTTGTGDSPLHF
TGTGCCAGCAGCACGACCGGGACAGGGGATTCACCCCTCCACTTT
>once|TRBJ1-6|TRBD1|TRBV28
CASSFRGPGSPLHF
TGTGCCAGCAGCTTTAGGGGGCCTGGTTCACCCCTCCACTTT
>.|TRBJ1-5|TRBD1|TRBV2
CASRDRGSNQPQHF
TGTGCCAGCAGGGACAGGGGGAGCAATCAGCCCCAGCATTTT
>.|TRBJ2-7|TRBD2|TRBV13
CASSFGTSDLYEQYF
TGTGCCAGCAGCTTTGGGACTAGCGATCTGTACGAGCAGTACTTC
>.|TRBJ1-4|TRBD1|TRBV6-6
CASRPGTGNEKLFF
TGTGCCAGCAGGCCCGGGACAGGGAATGAAAAACTGTTTTTT
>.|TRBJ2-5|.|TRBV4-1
CASSQQVIDSFGTQYF
TGCGCCAGCAGCCAACAGGTAATCGACAGCTTTGGGACCCAGTACTTC
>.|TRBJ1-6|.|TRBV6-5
CASSLVSSSPLHF
TGTGCCAGCAGTCTCGTTTCTAGTTCACCCCTCCACTTT
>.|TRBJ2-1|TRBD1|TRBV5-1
CASRTPGQNNEQFF
TGCGCCAGCAGGACCCCGGGACAGAACAATGAGCAGTTCTTC
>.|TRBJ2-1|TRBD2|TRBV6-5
CASSFGGGQNEQFF
TGTGCCAGCAGTTTCGGGGGGGGGCAAAATGAGCAGTTCTTC
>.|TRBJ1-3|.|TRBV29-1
CSVAGRNSGNTIYF
TGCAGCGTTGCGGGACGGAACTCTGGAAACACCATATATTTT
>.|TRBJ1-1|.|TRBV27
CASSLGQGLTEAFF
TGTGCCAGCAGTTTAGGCCAGGGTTTGACTGAAGCTTTCTTT
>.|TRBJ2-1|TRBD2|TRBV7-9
CASSLGVLADEQFF
TGTGCCAGCAGCTTAGGGGTACTAGCGGATGAGCAGTTCTTC
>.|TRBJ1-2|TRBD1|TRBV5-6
CASSLSGGADGYTF
TGTGCCAGCAGCTTATCAGGGGGCGCAGATGGCTACACCTTC
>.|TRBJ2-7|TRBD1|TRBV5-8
CASSPRTGGYEQYF
TGTGCCAGCAGCCCAAGGACAGGGGGCTACGAGCAGTACTTC
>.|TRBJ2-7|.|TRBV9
CASSPQGGIYEQYF
TGTGCCAGCAGCCCGCAGGGGGGAATCTACGAGCAGTACTTC
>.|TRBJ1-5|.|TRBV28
CASSPTSNQPQHF
TGTGCCAGCAGTCCGACCTCCAATCAGCCCCAGCATTTT